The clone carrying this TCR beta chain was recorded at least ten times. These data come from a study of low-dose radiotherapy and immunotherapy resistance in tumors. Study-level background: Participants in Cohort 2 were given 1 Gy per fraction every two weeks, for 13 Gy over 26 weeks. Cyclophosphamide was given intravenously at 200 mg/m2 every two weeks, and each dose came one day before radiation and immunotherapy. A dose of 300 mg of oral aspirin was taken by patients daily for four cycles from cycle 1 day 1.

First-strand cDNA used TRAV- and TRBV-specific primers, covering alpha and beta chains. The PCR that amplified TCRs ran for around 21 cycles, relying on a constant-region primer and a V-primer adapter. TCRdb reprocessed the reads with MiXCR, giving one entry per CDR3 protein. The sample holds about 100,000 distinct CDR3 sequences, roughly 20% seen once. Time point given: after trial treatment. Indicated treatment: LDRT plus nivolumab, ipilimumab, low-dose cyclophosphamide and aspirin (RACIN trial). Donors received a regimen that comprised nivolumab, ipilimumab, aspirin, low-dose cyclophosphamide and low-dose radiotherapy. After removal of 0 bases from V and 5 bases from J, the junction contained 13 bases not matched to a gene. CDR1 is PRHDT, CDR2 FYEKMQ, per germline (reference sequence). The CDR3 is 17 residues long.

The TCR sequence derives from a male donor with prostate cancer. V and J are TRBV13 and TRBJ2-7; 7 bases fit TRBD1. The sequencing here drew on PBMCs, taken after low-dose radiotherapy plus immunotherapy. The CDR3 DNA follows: TGTGCCAGCAGCTTAGGCCTTTGGTCAACAGGGGAGCACGAGCAGTACTTC. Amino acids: CASSLGLWSTGEHEQYF. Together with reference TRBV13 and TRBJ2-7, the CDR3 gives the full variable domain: AAGVIQSPRHLIKEKRETATLKCYPIPRHDTVYWYQQGPGQDPQFLISFYEKMQSDKGSIPDRFSAQQFSDYHSELNMSSLELGDSALYFCASSLGLWSTGEHEQYFGPGTRLTVT.